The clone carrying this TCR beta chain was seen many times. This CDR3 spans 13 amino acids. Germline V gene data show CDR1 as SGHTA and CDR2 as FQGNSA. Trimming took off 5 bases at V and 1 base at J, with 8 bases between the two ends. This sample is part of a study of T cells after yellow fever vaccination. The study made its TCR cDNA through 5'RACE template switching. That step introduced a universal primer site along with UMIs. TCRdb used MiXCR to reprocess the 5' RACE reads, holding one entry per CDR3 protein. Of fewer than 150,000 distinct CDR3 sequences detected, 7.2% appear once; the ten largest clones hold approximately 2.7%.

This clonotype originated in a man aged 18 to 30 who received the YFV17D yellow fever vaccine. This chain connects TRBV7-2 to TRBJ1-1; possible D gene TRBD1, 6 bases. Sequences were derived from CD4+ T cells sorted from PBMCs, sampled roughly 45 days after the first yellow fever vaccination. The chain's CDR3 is CASSPTGNTEAFF. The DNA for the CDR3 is TGTGCCAGCAGCCCGACAGGGAACACTGAAGCTTTCTTT.